The count of the clone carrying this T cell receptor beta chain is one. The method was immunoSEQ multiplex PCR; TCRdb's version includes in-frame clones alone and lacks a portion of them. The sample lists 1.6 million or so clones; more than 95% were seen once. This entry comes from a study of shared clonotypes between healthy human individuals. With 1 base clipped from V and 11 bases from J, the junction kept 5 bases outside the gene matches. Per germline, CDR1 MGHDK and CDR2 SYGVNS. The CDR3 consists of 13 residues. The V gene is TRBV25-1, the J gene TRBJ1-5, with 7 nucleotides matching TRBD1. Material for sequencing was naive CD4+ T cells sorted from blood. Subset denoted: CD45RA+ positively selected. This sequence was found in a young man in good health. CDR3 amino acids: CASSEWGTEAQHF. CDR3 coding DNA: TGTGCCAGCAGTGAATGGGGGACAGAGGCCCAGCATTTT.